The 20 T cell receptor beta chains below all came from one sample that was sequenced in a study of T cell changes during pregnancy in multiple sclerosis. The method was immunoSEQ multiplex PCR; TCRdb's version includes in-frame clones alone and lacks a portion of them. The repertoire holds under 85,000 clones, around 91% seen once, with 1.4% to 1.5% in the top ten. The sequenced sample was peripheral blood, obtained in the third trimester of pregnancy. These TCRs come from a female donor in good health, enrolled as a control in a pregnancy study.

The chain couples TRBV9 to TRBJ2-1, with 7 bases identical to TRBD2. Germline trimming cut 2 bases from V and 5 bases from J; bases unmatched to any gene: 7. Germline V lookup: CDR1 SGDLS, CDR2 YYNGEE. The CDR3 sequence is 15 residues long. CDR3 sequence reads: CASSVVASGNNEQFF. CDR3 in DNA: TGTGCCAGCAGCGTCGTGGCTAGCGGAAACAATGAGCAGTTCTTC.

As to this clone: Distinct nucleotide sequences in the sample also encode this CDR3. This chain links TRBV9 with TRBJ2-3, with TRBD1 identical over 8 bases. The trim removed 5 bases at V and 4 bases at J, leaving 9 bases unmatched. CDR1 is SGDLS, CDR2 YYNGEE, per germline. The CDR3 has 15 residues. The DNA for the CDR3 is TGTGCCAGCAGTCGCGGACAGGGAGGCCCAGATACGCAGTATTTT. Encoded protein: CASSRGQGGPDTQYF.

The CDR3 DNA is TGTGCCAGCAGCTTGCAGGGGGCGATTCGTAACACTGAAGCTTTCTTT. This sequence encodes CASSLQGAIRNTEAFF. The chain is built from TRBV5-5 and TRBJ1-1, with 8 bases that match TRBD1. Germline values: CDR1 SGHKS, CDR2 YYEKEE (reference sequence). After removal of 1 base from V and 2 bases from J, the junction contained 7 bases not matched to a gene. The CDR3 is 16 residues long.

The chain uses TRBV29-1 and TRBJ2-1; tentative D call: TRBD2 (5 bases). This CDR3 contains 11 residues. Trimming stripped 4 bases from V and 9 bases from J, with 10 bases between. Germline loops: CDR1 SQVTM, CDR2 ANQGSEA. The CDR3 is CSVAGSGEQFF. CDR3 DNA: TGCAGCGTTGCGGGGTCAGGTGAGCAGTTCTTC.

The chain couples TRBV29-1 to TRBJ2-7; TRBD1 might be the D (6 bases). The CDR3 is made up of 13 amino acids. The V gene's germline CDR1 is SQVTM and CDR2 ANQGSEA. Trimming left V 6 bases short and J 3 bases short, with 15 bases between. As DNA, the CDR3 is TGCAGCGTCCGACTCACAGGGAACTACGAGCAGTACTTC. Encoded protein: CSVRLTGNYEQYF.

In this sample, this clone turned up once. The chain recombines TRBV5-8 with TRBJ1-5; the D gene is possibly TRBD1 (6 bases). Germline CDR1 reads SGHTS; CDR2 reads YDEGEE. The CDR3 totals 15 residues. Trimming shortened V by 3 bases and J by 4 bases, and 14 bases separated the two germline ends. The CDR3 loop is CASSSGTHLNQPQHF. The CDR3 DNA reads TGTGCCAGCAGCTCCGGGACACACTTAAATCAGCCCCAGCATTTT.

This rearrangement joins TRBV29-1 to TRBJ2-1; 11 bases map to TRBD2. The CDR3 contains 14 residues. Germline V CDR1 and CDR2: SQVTM, ANQGSEA. V was clipped by 4 bases and J by 3 bases; unmatched bases: 2. This CDR3 reads CSVASGGYYNEQFF. CDR3 bases: TGCAGCGTTGCTAGCGGGGGGTACTACAATGAGCAGTTCTTC.

CDR3: CASSASGVASTDTQYF. Written as DNA, the CDR3 is TGTGCCAGCAGTGCTAGCGGGGTTGCTAGCACAGATACGCAGTATTTT. The V and J genes are TRBV4-2 and TRBJ2-3, with 9 bases fitting TRBD2. V lost 6 bases and J lost 0; bases outside the gene matches: 7. The CDR3 length is 16 residues. Germline values: CDR1 LGHNA, CDR2 YNFKEQ.

In this sample, this clone turned up a few times. V and J are TRBV2 and TRBJ1-3; D call uncertain. Germline V gene lookup returns CDR1 SNHLY and CDR2 FYNNEI. The CDR3 extends over 13 amino acids. With 4 bases removed from V and 2 bases from J, the gap between germline ends came to 6 bases. CDR3 loop: CASSAQAGNTIYF. CDR3 sequence (DNA): TGTGCCAGCAGTGCGCAGGCTGGAAACACCATATATTTT.

This clone was seen once. The chain recombines TRBV5-1 with TRBJ2-1, with TRBD2 as a possible D gene (6 bases). Germline V gene data show CDR1 as SGHRS and CDR2 as YFSETQ. The CDR3 has 12 amino acids. The germline V and J ends were trimmed by 5 bases and 10 bases, with 13 bases remaining between them. Written as DNA, the CDR3 is TGCGCCAGCAGGGACGGGGGTCCAGAGCAGTTCTTC. It codes for CASRDGGPEQFF.

The chain links TRBV28 to TRBJ1-3; TRBD1 is a possible D gene (6 bases). With 2 bases removed from V and 3 bases from J, the gap between germline ends came to 11 bases. Germline CDR1 reads MDHEN; CDR2 reads SYDVKM. The CDR3 has 15 amino acids. CDR3 sequence: CASSLGGASGNTIYF. The CDR3 bases are TGTGCCAGCAGTTTAGGGGGGGCTAGTGGAAACACCATATATTTT. Drawing the rest from reference TRBV28 and TRBJ1-3, the complete variable domain is DVKVTQSSRYLVKRTGEKVFLECVQDMDHENMFWYRQDPGLGLRLIYFSYDVKMKEKGDIPEGYSVSREKKERFSLILESASTNQTSMYLCASSLGGASGNTIYFGEGSWLTVV.

The chain links TRBV7-3 to TRBJ1-6; TRBD1 agrees at 7 bases. This CDR3 comprises 14 residues. Germline V gene data show CDR1 as SGHTA and CDR2 as FQGTGA. The J segment lost 9 bases and the V segment lost 5 bases, leaving 7 bases of the junction unmatched. The CDR3, as DNA: TGTGCCAGCAGCACGGGACAGAGGGGTTCACCCCTCCACTTT. Translating it yields CASSTGQRGSPLHF.

The chain has TRBV7-2 and TRBJ2-3, with D possibly TRBD2 on 5 matching bases. The CDR3 consists of 16 residues. The V gene lost 0 bases and the J gene lost 1 base, with 11 bases spanning the gap. Germline CDR1 reads SGHTA; CDR2 reads FQGNSA. CDR3 in amino acids: CASSLARAAGTDTQYF. The CDR3 DNA sequence: TGTGCCAGCAGCTTAGCCCGAGCGGCGGGCACAGATACGCAGTATTTT. Supplemented by reference TRBV7-2 and TRBJ2-3, the full variable domain reads GAGVSQSPSNKVTEKGKDVELRCDPISGHTALYWYRQSLGQGLEFLIYFQGNSAPDKSGLPSDRFSAERTGGSVSTLTIQRTQQEDSAVYLCASSLARAAGTDTQYFGPGTRLTVL.

This sequence joins TRBV9 and TRBJ1-2; D unresolved. CDR3 size: 15 residues. Trimming removed 5 bases from V and 0 bases from J, with 14 bases in between. Per the germline V gene, CDR1 is SGDLS and CDR2 is YYNGEE. The DNA of the CDR3 is TGTGCCAGCAGTGGTCCCGGGGATACTAACTATGGCTACACCTTC. This sequence encodes CASSGPGDTNYGYTF. The variable domain in full, completed from reference TRBV9 and TRBJ1-2, reads DSGVTQTPKHLITATGQRVTLRCSPRSGDLSVYWYQQSLDQGLQFLIQYYNGEERAKGNILERFSAQQFPDLHSELNLSSLELGDSALYFCASSGPGDTNYGYTFGSGTRLTVV.

The rearrangement joins TRBV6-5 to TRBJ1-1; perhaps TRBD1 as D (6 bases). CDR3 length equals 14 residues. Germline CDR1 reads MNHEY; CDR2 reads SVGAGI. V lost 6 bases, J lost 0 bases, and 11 bases lay in between. CDR3 sequence reads: CASREDSLNTEAFF. As DNA, the CDR3 is TGTGCCAGCAGAGAGGACAGTCTGAACACTGAAGCTTTCTTT.

The genes are TRBV2 and TRBJ1-1; D might be TRBD1 (5 bases). CDR3 length: 15 residues. The germline CDR1 and CDR2 sequences are SNHLY and FYNNEI. Trimming left V 2 bases short and J 4 bases short, with 14 bases between. The CDR3: CASSENEARGTEAFF. In nucleotides, the CDR3 is TGTGCCAGCAGTGAAAACGAGGCAAGGGGCACTGAAGCTTTCTTT.

The chain has TRBV28 and TRBJ2-3; D might be TRBD2 (7 bases). The length of the CDR3 is 15 residues. Trimming shortened V by 3 bases and J by 1 base, and 11 bases separated the two germline ends. Germline CDR1 is MDHEN and CDR2 is SYDVKM. Written as DNA, the CDR3 is TGTGCCAGCAGTTTTAGGGGGGGCCGCACAGATACGCAGTATTTT. Its translation: CASSFRGGRTDTQYF.

The chain recombines TRBV18 with TRBJ1-1; D is uncertain. Trimming stripped 1 base from V and 3 bases from J, with 12 bases between. Germline CDR1 is KGHSH and CDR2 is LQKENI. CDR3 size: 15 residues. CDR3 sequence reads: CASSPLMSGDTEAFF. The CDR3 DNA sequence: TGTGCCAGCTCACCACTGATGAGCGGGGACACTGAAGCTTTCTTT.

This rearrangement joins TRBV6-5 to TRBJ2-7; D perhaps matches TRBD1 (7 bases). Trimming shortened V by 2 bases and J by 2 bases, and 16 bases separated the two germline ends. Per germline, CDR1 MNHEY and CDR2 SVGAGI. The CDR3 has 16 amino acids. CDR3 region: CASSYGVQGGPYEQYF. The CDR3 DNA reads as TGTGCCAGCAGTTACGGCGTTCAGGGGGGTCCCTACGAGCAGTACTTC.

The V and J genes are TRBV30 and TRBJ2-1; TRBD2 matches 11 bases. V lost 4 bases to trimming and J lost 12 bases; unmatched junction nucleotides: 11. This CDR3 is built from 14 residues. Germline lookup yields CDR1 GTSNPN and CDR2 SVGIG (reference sequence). The CDR3 reads CAWTGASGGLGQFF. As DNA, the CDR3 is TGTGCCTGGACGGGGGCTAGCGGGGGGTTGGGGCAGTTCTTC.